This is a list of T cell receptor beta chains from one sample in a study of spatial heterogeneity in lung cancer. TCRdb re-analysed the 5' RACE reads in MiXCR, keeping a single row per CDR3 protein. This sample yields about 27,000 distinct CDR3 sequences, of which 7.1% are seen a single time; more than 20% belongs to the top ten. This specimen consisted of lung tumor tissue, obtained at surgery. These receptor sequences come from a male donor with early-stage non-small cell lung cancer. Each CDR3 is given with its conserved first and last residue. Each record gives: V gene, J gene, clone size, D gene, CDR3 protein, CDR3 DNA. The D gene is left open where the match is weak. A clone size is listed for some rows: how often the clone was seen (once, few, many), or a class if it is expanded.

TRBV4-3	TRBJ1-2	many	-	CASSQEWPAGYGYTF	TGCGCCAGCAGCCAAGAATGGCCCGCGGGCTATGGCTACACCTTC
TRBV6-5	TRBJ2-1	-	-	CASSYGRNEQFF	TGTGCCAGCAGTTACGGGCGAAATGAGCAGTTCTTC
TRBV7-2	TRBJ2-3	-	-	CASSLNTGPTDTQYF	TGTGCCAGCAGCTTAAACACAGGGCCCACAGATACGCAGTATTTT
TRBV20-1	TRBJ2-7	many	-	CSAMDPGGPGYEQYF	TGCAGTGCTATGGACCCCGGAGGGCCCGGGTACGAGCAGTACTTC
TRBV7-2	TRBJ2-7	many	-	CASSLDGIYYEQYF	TGTGCCAGCAGCTTAGACGGCATCTACTACGAGCAGTACTTC
TRBV12-3/TRBV12-4	TRBJ2-5	many	-	CASSLEGTQYF	TGTGCCAGCAGTTTAGAAGGGACCCAGTACTTC
TRBV20-1	TRBJ2-5	-	-	CSARSPHPGSTETQYF	TGCAGTGCTAGATCACCACATCCCGGGTCTACAGAGACCCAGTACTTC
TRBV20-1	TRBJ2-3	many	-	CSAPSVEQGTDTQYF	TGCAGTGCACCTTCCGTTGAACAAGGCACAGATACGCAGTATTTT
TRBV11-2	TRBJ1-1	many	-	CASSRTNTEAFF	TGTGCCAGCAGTCGGACCAACACTGAAGCTTTCTTT
TRBV28	TRBJ1-5	few	TRBD1	CASRTPGQGNQPQHF	TGTGCCAGCAGGACCCCGGGACAGGGTAATCAGCCCCAGCATTTT
TRBV11-1	TRBJ2-1	many	TRBD1	CASSHLQGAKNNEQFF	TGTGCCAGCAGTCACCTACAGGGGGCCAAAAACAATGAGCAGTTCTTC
TRBV5-1	TRBJ2-1	-	-	CASSTTSIGSYNEQFF	TGCGCCAGCAGCACAACTAGTATAGGGTCCTACAATGAGCAGTTCTTC
TRBV20-1	TRBJ2-7	few	TRBD1	CSAVGDSTYEQYF	TGCAGTGCTGTTGGGGACAGCACCTACGAGCAGTACTTC
TRBV7-2	TRBJ2-1	medium-sized	TRBD1	CASRPSGTGVYNEQFF	TGTGCCAGCAGGCCATCCGGGACAGGGGTATACAATGAGCAGTTCTTC
TRBV25-1	TRBJ1-5	-	TRBD1	CASRGQGENQPQHF	TGTGCCAGCAGGGGACAGGGGGAAAATCAGCCCCAGCATTTT
TRBV29-1	TRBJ1-2	many	-	CSVEGADDGNYGYTF	TGCAGCGTTGAGGGGGCGGACGACGGCAACTATGGCTACACCTTC
TRBV5-6	TRBJ1-6	many	-	CASSFTPNSPLHF	TGTGCCAGCAGCTTTACCCCTAATTCACCCCTCCACTTT
TRBV7-9	TRBJ1-4	many	-	CASSLATNEKLFF	TGTGCCAGCAGCTTAGCAACTAATGAAAAACTGTTTTTT
TRBV6-5	TRBJ1-1	few	TRBD1	CAGNRGGNTEAFF	TGTGCCGGGAACAGGGGGGGAAACACTGAAGCTTTCTTT
TRBV7-9	TRBJ2-5	-	-	CASSFALSGETETQYF	TGTGCCAGCAGCTTCGCCCTTAGCGGCGAAACGGAGACCCAGTACTTC
TRBV5-1	TRBJ2-3	few	-	CASSSSGRSTDTQYF	TGCGCCAGCAGCTCTTCCGGGCGATCCACAGATACGCAGTATTTT
TRBV5-1	TRBJ2-5	many	-	CASSWEIAETQYF	TGCGCCAGCAGCTGGGAAATCGCAGAGACCCAGTACTTC
TRBV4-3	TRBJ2-2	many	-	CASSQNPYTGELFF	TGCGCCAGCAGCCAAAACCCGTACACCGGGGAGCTGTTTTTT
TRBV6-1	TRBJ1-1	many	-	CASSGTMNTEAFF	TGTGCCAGCAGTGGGACAATGAACACTGAAGCTTTCTTT
TRBV27	TRBJ2-1	-	TRBD2	CASSTTSGGAVRYEQFF	TGTGCCAGCAGCACGACTAGCGGGGGGGCTGTGAGGTATGAGCAGTTCTTC
TRBV28	TRBJ1-6	few	-	CASSFSRGTTNSPLHF	TGTGCCAGCAGTTTTAGCCGGGGGACAACCAATTCACCCCTCCACTTT
TRBV15	TRBJ1-4	few	TRBD1	CATSRGRTGDEKLFF	TGTGCCACCAGCAGAGGGAGGACAGGGGATGAAAAACTGTTTTTT
TRBV7-9	TRBJ1-3	few	-	CASSPGEGLSGNTIYF	TGTGCCAGCAGCCCCGGTGAGGGGCTCTCTGGAAACACCATATATTTT
TRBV29-1	TRBJ2-2	many	-	CSVAGSNTGELFF	TGCAGCGTCGCGGGGTCTAACACCGGGGAGCTGTTTTTT
TRBV5-4	TRBJ2-5	many	-	CASSLDRVEETQYF	TGTGCCAGCAGCTTGGACAGGGTCGAAGAGACCCAGTACTTC
TRBV6-5	TRBJ2-7	few	-	CASSYGGLTYEQYF	TGTGCCAGCAGTTACGGCGGCTTAACCTACGAGCAGTACTTC
TRBV4-3	TRBJ2-7	many	TRBD2	CASSQFRGGAYEQYF	TGCGCCAGCAGCCAATTCCGCGGGGGGGCCTACGAGCAGTACTTC
TRBV5-1	TRBJ2-5	-	TRBD1	CASSQGQSQETQYF	TGCGCCAGCAGCCAGGGACAGTCTCAAGAGACCCAGTACTTC
TRBV7-2	TRBJ2-1	many	-	CASSRDPQPGNEQFF	TGTGCCAGCAGCCGTGACCCGCAACCCGGCAATGAGCAGTTCTTC
TRBV20-1	TRBJ1-4	few	TRBD1	CSARYRGRDEKLFF	TGCAGTGCTAGATACAGGGGGCGGGATGAAAAACTGTTTTTT
TRBV10-3	TRBJ2-3	few	-	CATSTGDDADTQYF	TGTGCCACTTCGACAGGTGATGATGCGGATACGCAGTATTTT
TRBV6-5	TRBJ2-7	many	-	CASSDRVSYEQYF	TGTGCCAGCAGCGACAGAGTTTCCTACGAGCAGTACTTC
TRBV7-8	TRBJ1-2	-	-	CASSLGPDGYGYTF	TGTGCCAGCAGCTTAGGCCCAGACGGCTATGGCTACACCTTC
TRBV7-2	TRBJ2-1	few	-	CASSLDYTGLGNNEQFF	TGTGCCAGCAGCTTAGATTACACAGGATTGGGTAACAATGAGCAGTTCTTC
TRBV18	TRBJ1-6	-	TRBD1	CASSKTGGNSPLHF	TGTGCCAGCTCAAAGACAGGGGGCAATTCACCCCTCCACTTT
TRBV7-9	TRBJ1-2	few	-	CASTNPSSTYGYTF	TGTGCCAGCACCAACCCCAGCTCGACCTATGGCTACACCTTC
TRBV29-1	TRBJ1-1	many	-	CSVEAGWGMGTEAFF	TGCAGCGTTGAAGCCGGCTGGGGAATGGGGACTGAAGCTTTCTTT
TRBV27	TRBJ2-2	many	-	CASSLYLRGPRNTGELFF	TGTGCCAGCAGTTTATACTTACGGGGACCGAGAAACACCGGGGAGCTGTTTTTT
TRBV28	TRBJ1-5	few	-	CASNPVGARGYSSNQPQHF	TGTGCCAGCAATCCCGTGGGGGCGCGGGGATATTCTAGCAATCAGCCCCAGCATTTT
TRBV20-1	TRBJ2-3	-	TRBD2	CSATGLAGAPTDTQYF	TGCAGTGCCACGGGACTAGCGGGGGCGCCCACAGATACGCAGTATTTT
TRBV7-9	TRBJ2-3	many	-	CASSLARGGLDTQYF	TGTGCCAGCAGCTTAGCTCGCGGGGGCCTGGATACGCAGTATTTT
TRBV9	TRBJ1-2	many	-	CASSAPGTEYGYTF	TGTGCCAGCAGCGCCCCCGGAACCGAGTATGGCTACACCTTC
TRBV5-6	TRBJ1-4	many	-	CASSLTATNEKLFF	TGTGCCAGCAGCTTGACAGCAACTAATGAAAAACTGTTTTTT
TRBV4-3	TRBJ2-3	-	-	CASSQDGVGYTDTQYF	TGCGCCAGCAGCCAAGACGGGGTCGGGTATACAGATACGCAGTATTTT
TRBV29-1	TRBJ2-2	many	TRBD2	CSVAREANTGELFF	TGCAGCGTTGCGCGGGAGGCGAACACCGGGGAGCTGTTTTTT
TRBV10-3	TRBJ2-7	few	-	CAISDPRQGGREQYF	TGTGCCATCAGTGACCCCCGACAGGGAGGTCGCGAGCAGTACTTC
TRBV15	TRBJ1-3	many	-	CATSRETSGNTIYF	TGTGCCACCAGCAGGGAAACCTCTGGAAACACCATATATTTT
TRBV20-1	TRBJ2-1	many	-	CSARDPRVGSYNEQFF	TGCAGTGCTAGGGACCCCAGGGTGGGCTCCTACAATGAGCAGTTCTTC